The clone carrying this T cell receptor (beta chain) was detected a few times. Antigen unknown. This record comes from a study of vaccination and CD4 T cells after COVID-19. Study context: Samples after vaccination came a median approximately 2.5 months past dose two, ranging 14 to 241.

The ends were cut back, 1 base at V and 1 base at J, with 13 bases in the middle. Per germline, CDR1 DFQATT and CDR2 SNEGSKA (reference sequence). The CDR3 totals 15 residues. Time point: late sampling 161 to 241 days after vaccination in three convalescent patients. The treatment is: approximately 9-day PBMC culture with coronavirus spike peptide pools or control peptides (ViraFEST assay). Oncomine TCR Beta short-read sequencing was applied to DNA from cultured CD4+ T cells. TCRdb processed the PCR reads anew with MiXCR; each CDR3 protein has one entry. The profile covers approximately 22,000 distinct CDR3 sequences, with approximately 38% appearing a single time and about 10% taken by the ten largest.

The chain carries TRBV20-1 and TRBJ2-5; D perhaps matches TRBD2 (6 bases). This clonotype was sampled from a human donor who had recovered from COVID-19. This specimen consisted of CD4+ T cells from blood, cultured in vitro, obtained about 7 months after SARS-CoV-2 vaccination. CDR3 DNA: TGCAGTGCTAGAGCCCCGGGAGTACGCCAAGAGACCCAGTACTTC. Protein sequence: CSARAPGVRQETQYF.